This T cell receptor beta chain was recorded in a study of blood T cell repertoires in COVID-19 (dated by TCRdb to about 2020). For the study in its entirety: Samples covering the acute and convalescent phases of COVID-19 were provided by collaborators in the United States, Italy and Spain. The repertoires were released in a freely available public database meant as a resource for research on the immune response to SARS-CoV-2. A de-identified subject ID, COVID-19 status, age in years and sex were almost always included in the sample metadata. The material from the prospective study consisted of cDNA or gDNA derived from T cells, B-cell-depleted T cells, or PBMCs. The dataset comprised deeply sampled blood TCRbeta repertoires from subjects exposed to, actively infected with, or recovered from COVID-19. Samples were obtained from the ongoing ImmuneRACE study (first 160 participants) and from over a thousand subjects provided by 6 global collaborators. HLA class I and class II types, where available, came from metadata supplied by the sample provider rather than from assay-based typing. Overall results and qualifications from the work: Clinical and demographic metadata were provided uncurated, with the amount varying by source and participant.

Trimming removed 4 bases from V and 4 bases from J, leaving 25 bases between the germline ends. CDR1 SGHAT and CDR2 FQNNGV were looked up in the germline V gene. The CDR3 goes from the cysteine to the phenylalanine over 18 residues. Only the CDR3 region is kept as DNA, spanning 54 bases read in frame from base 1. TCRbeta CDR3 regions were amplified from genomic DNA by means of the immunoSEQ Assay, a bias-controlled multiplex PCR. The paper's processing steps were these. The number of nucleated cells in each sample was estimated by amplification of reference gene primers within the assay. To quantify the absolute abundance of each unique TCRbeta CDR3 rearrangement, sequence reads were collapsed and filtered. Productive Simpson clonality was computed per sample as the square root of Simpson's diversity index over productive rearrangements. Drawn from immuneACCESS, this table holds only the in-frame rearrangements with V and J called that TCRdb kept. Clones are partly lost; checked studies trace under half to an unresolved V gene and leave the rest unexplained. The D gene and trimming were derived from the DNA, and the V and J assignments and clone size from that table. Here the sample has under 150,000 clones; approximately 80% occur a single time. The top ten clonotypes cover roughly 10% of the sample.

As regards this clone: The specificity of this receptor is unknown. No quality values exist for individual bases; no much larger clone is one base distant.

Whole blood was collected in K2EDTA tubes by collaborating institutions according to the institutions' own protocols. For TCRbeta analysis, collaborator samples were shipped as frozen whole blood, as isolated PBMCs, or as DNA extracted from either sample type. This TCR derives from a woman of 80 years or more in a cohort sampled during active or convalescent COVID-19. The chain joins TRBV11-2 to TRBJ1-2; the D gene is perhaps TRBD1, on 6 matching bases. Specimen: peripheral blood. This receptor has the CDR3 CASSSTSFRGGELYGYTF. The sequence in DNA is TGTGCCAGCAGCTCCACGTCATTCAGGGGAGGGGAACTCTATGGCTACACCTTC.